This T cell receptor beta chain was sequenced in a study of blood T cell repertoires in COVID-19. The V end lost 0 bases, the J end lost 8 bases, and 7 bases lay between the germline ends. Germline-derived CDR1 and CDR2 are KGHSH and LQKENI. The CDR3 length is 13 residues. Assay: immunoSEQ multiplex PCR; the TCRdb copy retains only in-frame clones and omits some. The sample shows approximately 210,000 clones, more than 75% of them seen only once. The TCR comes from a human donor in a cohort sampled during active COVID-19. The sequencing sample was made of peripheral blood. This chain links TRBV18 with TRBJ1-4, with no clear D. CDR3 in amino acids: CASSPPLEEKLFF. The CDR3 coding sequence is TGTGCCAGCTCACCACCGTTGGAGGAAAAACTGTTTTTT.